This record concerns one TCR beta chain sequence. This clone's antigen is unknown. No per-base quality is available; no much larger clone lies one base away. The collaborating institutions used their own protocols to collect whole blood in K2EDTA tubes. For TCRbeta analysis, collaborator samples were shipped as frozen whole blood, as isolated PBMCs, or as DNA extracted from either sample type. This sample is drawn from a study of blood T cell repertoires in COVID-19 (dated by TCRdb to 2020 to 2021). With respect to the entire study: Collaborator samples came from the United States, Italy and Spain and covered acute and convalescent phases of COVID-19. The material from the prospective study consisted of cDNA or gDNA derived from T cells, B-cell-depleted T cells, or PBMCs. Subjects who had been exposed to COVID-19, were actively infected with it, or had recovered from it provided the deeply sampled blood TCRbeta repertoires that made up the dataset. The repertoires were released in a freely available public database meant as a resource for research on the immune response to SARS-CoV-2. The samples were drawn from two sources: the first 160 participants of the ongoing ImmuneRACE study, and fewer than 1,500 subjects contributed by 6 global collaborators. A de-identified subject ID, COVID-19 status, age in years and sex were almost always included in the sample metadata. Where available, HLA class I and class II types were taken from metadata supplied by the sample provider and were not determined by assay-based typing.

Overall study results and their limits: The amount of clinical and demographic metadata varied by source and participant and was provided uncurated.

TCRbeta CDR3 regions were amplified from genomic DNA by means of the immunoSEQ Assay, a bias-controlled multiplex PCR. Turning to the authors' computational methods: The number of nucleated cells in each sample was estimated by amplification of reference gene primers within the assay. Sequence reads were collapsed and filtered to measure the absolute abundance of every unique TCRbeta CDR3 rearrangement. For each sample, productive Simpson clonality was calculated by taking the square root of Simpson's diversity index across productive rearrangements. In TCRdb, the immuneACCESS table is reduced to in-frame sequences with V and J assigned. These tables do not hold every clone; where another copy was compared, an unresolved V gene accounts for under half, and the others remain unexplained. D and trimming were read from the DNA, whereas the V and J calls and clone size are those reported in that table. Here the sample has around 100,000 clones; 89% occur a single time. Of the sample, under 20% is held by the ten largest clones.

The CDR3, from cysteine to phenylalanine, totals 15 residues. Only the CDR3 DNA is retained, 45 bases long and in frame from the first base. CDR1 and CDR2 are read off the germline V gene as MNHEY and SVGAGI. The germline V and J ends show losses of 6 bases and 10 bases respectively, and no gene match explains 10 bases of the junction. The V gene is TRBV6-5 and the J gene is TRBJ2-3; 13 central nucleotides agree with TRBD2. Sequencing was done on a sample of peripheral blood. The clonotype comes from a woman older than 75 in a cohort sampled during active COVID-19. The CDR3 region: CASSSGTSGNEAQYF. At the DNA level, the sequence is TGTGCCAGCAGCTCCGGGACTAGCGGGAATGAGGCGCAGTATTTT.